This TCR beta chain is from a study of spatial heterogeneity in lung cancer (dated by TCRdb to about 2019). Turning to the overall study: Beta-chain transcripts were consistently detected in greater numbers than alpha-chain transcripts, which likely reflected higher beta-chain transcript abundance. In the raw uncorrected reads, each unique combination of TCR and UMI appeared more than ten times on average. TCR alpha and beta repertoires were quantitatively compared across multiple tumor regions, matched nontumor lung and blood in non-small cell lung cancer. TCR repertoire features were related to nonsynonymous mutation counts determined by whole-exome sequencing of tumor tissue. At surgery, both alpha and beta chains were TCR-sequenced in some 220 tumor regions, 63 to 65 matched nontumor lung samples and some 58 PBMC samples.

Taken from cysteine to phenylalanine, the CDR3 has 14 residues. The sequence is cut down to CDR3 DNA, 42 bases in frame from base 1. Relative to germline, V is 0 bases shorter and J is 10 bases shorter, with 16 bases between their ends. CDR1 is given as DFQATT and CDR2 as SNEGSKA, both from the germline V gene (reference sequence). This clonotype came up many times. What antigen it recognizes has not been identified. Per-base qualities were not stored, and no clone one base away is much larger. General conclusions and limits of the study: Confirming at a functional level the hypothesis that regional TCRs recognize regional mutations was considered to require additional single-cell paired TCR alpha and beta sequencing. Ubiquitous expanded tumor TCRs were found in blood more often at tumor resection than at routine follow-up.

Taken with the paper, the label for time point translates to: sample taken at primary tumor resection. TCR sequencing used whole RNA extracted from tumor and nontumor lung tissue, or from cryopreserved PBMC samples, without cell sorting. Samples were obtained from roughly 72 patients with early-stage, untreated non-small cell lung cancer from the lung TRACERx cohort. Only patients with enough RNA available from two or more tumor regions were chosen for TCR sequencing. Library preparation used 5' RACE. The sequencing machine was a NextSeq 500. In the TCR library protocol, a unique molecular identifier was attached to each TCR cDNA molecule so that PCR and sequencing errors could be corrected. Per the authors' processing: TCR identification, UMI-based error correction and CDR3 extraction were all carried out with Decombinator tools. TCRs above a frequency of 2 per 1,000, corresponding to the top 1% of the tumor frequency distribution, were defined as expanded. Each repertoire was subsampled 100 times to 5,000 TCRs, after which Renyi diversity was computed with the R vegan package. CDR3 similarity networks were built from amino acid triplet string-kernel similarity, with CDR3s being connected when pairwise similarity was above 0.82. The public reads were quality trimmed at Q25 with fastp and then assembled into clones with MiXCR by TCRdb, keeping productive beta chains. Duplicate CDR3 protein sequences are folded into a single record with the most common DNA and genes. What appears here as the V and J calls and clone size reflects TCRdb's work, not the paper's. The sample table lists about 36,000 distinct CDR3 sequences, approximately 5.2% of them with a count of one. The ten largest clones capture about 28% of the sample.

The sample here was PBMCs, taken at surgery. This receptor chain uses TRBV20-1 and TRBJ2-1; no D gene call is confident. This TCR came from a female donor with early-stage non-small cell lung cancer. The CDR3 region has the sequence CSARDSSGSREQFF. The DNA sequence reads TGCAGTGCTAGAGACAGTAGTGGATCACGGGAGCAGTTCTTC.